One and the same sample provided the 11 T cell receptor beta chains below, sequenced in a study of blood T cell repertoires in COVID-19 (dated by TCRdb to about 2020). Libraries were constructed by the immunoSEQ multiplex PCR assay. The immuneACCESS repertoire file appears here via TCRdb, limited to in-frame rearrangements. These files lack a portion of the clones; in checked studies, under half of the deficit traces to unresolved V genes, and the cause of the others is not known. Recorded for this sample are 150,000 to 200,000 clones; 65% to 90% of them occurred a single time. The top ten constitute approximately 6.8% of the sample. Source material: peripheral blood. The origin of the receptors is a woman aged 35 to 49 with COVID-19, enrolled during active disease.

V usage is TRBV28 and J usage is TRBJ1-6; perhaps TRBD1 as D (6 bases). The germline V and J ends were trimmed by 3 bases and 10 bases, with 13 bases remaining between them. Germline V gives CDR1 MDHEN, CDR2 SYDVKM. The CDR3 is made up of 14 amino acids. As DNA, the CDR3 is TGTGCCAGCAGTTTTTCAGGGGCTAGCTCACCCCTCCACTTT. This sequence encodes CASSFSGASSPLHF.

The genes are TRBV18 and TRBJ2-7, with TRBD2 identical over 10 bases. V was clipped by 4 bases and J by 6 bases; unmatched bases: 9. The germline V gene encodes CDR1 KGHSH and CDR2 LQKENI. The CDR3 is 15 residues long. CDR3 DNA: TGTGCCAGCTCACAATGGGCCGCTAGCGGGAGCGAGCAGTACTTC. Protein sequence: CASSQWAASGSEQYF.

In DNA form, the CDR3 reads TGTGCCAGCAGCCAGACATCTAACACTGAAGCTTTCTTT. The encoded protein is CASSQTSNTEAFF. The chain carries TRBV4-2 and TRBJ1-1; no clear D. The CDR3 length is 13 residues. From germline, CDR1 is LGHNA and CDR2 YNFKEQ. Trimming took 3 bases from V and 2 from J, leaving 7 bases between them.

The V call is TRBV19, the J call TRBJ1-5, with D possibly TRBD1 on 6 matching bases. This CDR3 has 15 amino acids. Looked up from germline, CDR1 is LNHDA and CDR2 is SQIVND (reference sequence). Trimming removed 4 bases from V and 0 bases from J, with 10 bases in between. CDR3 sequence (DNA): TGTGCCAGTAGTACCGGGACAATTAGCAATCAGCCCCAGCATTTT. Its protein product is CASSTGTISNQPQHF.

V usage is TRBV18 and J usage is TRBJ1-2; D perhaps matches TRBD1 (5 bases). CDR1 and CDR2 from the germline V gene are KGHSH and LQKENI. This CDR3 has 13 residues. V was shortened by 3 bases and J by 4 bases, with 9 bases between the two germline ends. The CDR3 coding sequence is TGTGCCAGCTCACCCGGGGGTGGCTATGGCTACACCTTC. It is translated as CASSPGGGYGYTF.

The chain couples TRBV18 to TRBJ2-2, with a weak D call TRBD2 (6 bases). Per the germline V gene, CDR1 is KGHSH and CDR2 is LQKENI. Between the trimmed V and J ends, which lost 3 bases and 0 bases, there was a span of 11 bases. This CDR3 has 16 residues. The CDR3 loop is CASSPNSGANTGELFF. The DNA of the CDR3 is TGTGCCAGCTCACCTAATAGCGGAGCGAACACCGGGGAGCTGTTTTTT. The variable domain in full, with the rest retrieved from reference TRBV18 and TRBJ2-2, is NAGVMQNPRHLVRRRGQEARLRCSPMKGHSHVYWYRQLPEEGLKFMVYLQKENIIDESGMPKERFSAEFPKEGPSILRIQQVVRGDSAAYFCASSPNSGANTGELFFGEGSRLTVL.

This clone was seen only a few times. The chain is built from TRBV7-9 and TRBJ1-2; D not certain. In germline, CDR1 is SEHNR, CDR2 FQNEAQ (reference sequence). CDR3 size: 12 residues. Trimming cost V 0 bases and J 4 bases, with 3 bases left between them. The CDR3 region is CASSLAIYGYTF. DNA of the CDR3: TGTGCCAGCAGCTTAGCCATCTATGGCTACACCTTC.

This chain links TRBV30 with TRBJ1-1; D is perhaps TRBD1 (5 bases). The CDR3 loop spans 13 amino acids. The V and J ends lost 6 bases and 4 bases respectively, with 15 bases between them. The V gene's germline CDR1 is GTSNPN and CDR2 SVGIG (reference sequence). The CDR3 bases are TGTGCCTGCGTTCGTATAGGGGTCACTGAAGCTTTCTTT. This codes for CACVRIGVTEAFF.

The chain is built from TRBV27 and TRBJ1-4; tentatively, D is TRBD1 (5 bases). The CDR3 loop spans 16 amino acids. Trimming cost V 0 bases and J 7 bases, with 15 bases left between them. Germline V CDR1 and CDR2: MNHEY, SMNVEV (reference sequence). In DNA form, the CDR3 reads TGTGCCAGCAGTTTATCCGTCGCTGCAGGGTTTGAAAAACTGTTTTTT. Amino acid sequence: CASSLSVAAGFEKLFF. Full variable domain (remainder filled in from reference TRBV27 and TRBJ1-4): EAQVTQNPRYLITVTGKKLTVTCSQNMNHEYMSWYRQDPGLGLRQIYYSMNVEVTDKGDVPEGYKVSRKEKRNFPLILESPSPNQTSLYFCASSLSVAAGFEKLFFGSGTQLSVL.

The chain employs TRBV29-1 and TRBJ2-3, with 10 positions matching TRBD2. V dropped 1 base and J dropped 2; count of bases not matched to a gene: 3. The CDR3 spans 15 residues. Germline-derived CDR1 and CDR2 are SQVTM and ANQGSEA. CDR3 in DNA: TGCAGCGTTGAAGTACTAGCGGGGCCCACAGATACGCAGTATTTT. Amino acids: CSVEVLAGPTDTQYF.

This rearrangement joins TRBV2 to TRBJ1-6, with D hard to call. The V gene lost 2 bases and the J gene lost 10 bases, with 15 bases spanning the gap. The CDR3 consists of 15 residues. Germline lookup yields CDR1 SNHLY and CDR2 FYNNEI. The CDR3 spells CASSELSGVGSPLHF. In DNA form, the CDR3 reads TGTGCCAGCAGTGAACTGAGCGGGGTTGGCTCACCCCTCCACTTT.